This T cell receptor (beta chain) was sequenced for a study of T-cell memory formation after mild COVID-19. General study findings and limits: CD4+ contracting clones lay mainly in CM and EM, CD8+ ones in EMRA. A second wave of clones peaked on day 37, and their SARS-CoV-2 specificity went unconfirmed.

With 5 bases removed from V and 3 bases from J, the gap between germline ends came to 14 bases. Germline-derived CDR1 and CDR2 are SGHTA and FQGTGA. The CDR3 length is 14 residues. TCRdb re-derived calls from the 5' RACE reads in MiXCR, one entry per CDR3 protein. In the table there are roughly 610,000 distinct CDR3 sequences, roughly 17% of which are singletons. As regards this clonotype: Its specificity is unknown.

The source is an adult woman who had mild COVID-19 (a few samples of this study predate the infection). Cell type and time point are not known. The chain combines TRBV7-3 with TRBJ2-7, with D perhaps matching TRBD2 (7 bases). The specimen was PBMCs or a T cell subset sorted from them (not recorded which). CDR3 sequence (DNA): TGTGCCAGCAGCCCGGGGAGGGGGGTCTACGAGCAGTACTTC. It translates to CASSPGRGVYEQYF.